This T cell receptor (beta chain) was sequenced during a study of T cells in Graves' hyperthyroidism and ophthalmopathy (dated by TCRdb to about 2019). Turning to the overall study: Peripheral blood samples were taken at the time of initial diagnosis, prior to any treatment. Whether ophthalmopathy could be predicted prospectively was tested in an independent validation cohort made up of some 20 hyperthyroidism patients plus 17 patients who later progressed to ophthalmopathy. The study also compared thyroid tissue and blood T-cell repertoires from several Graves' hyperthyroidism patients. TCR V-J signatures able to tell the groups apart were searched for in a discovery cohort of some 97 patients, of whom roughly 42 had Graves' ophthalmopathy and under 65 had stable Graves' hyperthyroidism. After sampling, hyperthyroidism patients received methimazole starting at 30 mg daily, and ophthalmopathy patients received high-dose intravenous methylprednisolone. The approximately 98 discovery patients were randomly divided into training and test sets at a 7:3 ratio. TCR Vbeta CDR3 sequencing of 130 to 150 peripheral blood samples (over 40 ophthalmopathy, 75 to 80 hyperthyroidism and roughly 17 progressor patients) is reported in the paper.

Ophthalmopathy patients had moderately to severely active disease, with a Clinical Activity Score of 3 or more, a NOSPECS grade of 4 or more, and a disease duration of less than 3 months. Any patient with an uncontrolled infection, another autoimmune disease, pregnancy or lactation was excluded. Diagnoses relied on clinical symptoms, serum thyroxine and TRAb, thyroid ultrasound and orbital computed tomography. PBMCs were separated from approximately 10 ml of fresh peripheral blood using Ficoll-Paque density gradient centrifugation. Total RNA was extracted with Trizol reagent, and quality was checked on an Agilent 2100 Bioanalyzer. General study outcomes and caveats: Sample size was not statistically predetermined, and investigators were not blinded to group allocation. Blood samples also contained most of the expanded thyroid clonotypes (frequency above 0.001), which suggests that blood repertoires may reflect thyroid immune responses. Ophthalmopathy was separated from stable hyperthyroidism by a 13 V-J signature model, with around 88% sensitivity and about 84% specificity obtained in cross-validation and 80%/75% obtained in testing. In validation, the model predicted progression to ophthalmopathy a median of approximately 6.3 months before onset, with around 70% sensitivity and 72.22% specificity.

TCR beta CDR3 regions were amplified from RNA transcripts. The first round of RT-PCR for the TCR CDR3 was performed with the HTBI primer set and the Qiagen OneStep RT-PCR kit. Libraries were constructed in a second round of multiplex PCR, after which size selection and purification were carried out. Sequencing of the libraries was done on an Illumina HiSeq2000 using paired-end 100 bp reads. The paper's processing steps were these. SOAPnuke was used to process the raw data, throwing out any read that contained adapters or uncalled bases, had a mean Phred below 15, or lacked an exact constant-primer or identifier match. High-quality paired reads were merged with COPE v1.2.5, and unique nucleotide sequences were defined as clonotypes. MiTCR v1.1 was used to align the clonotypes against IMGT TRBV, TRBD and TRBJ reference segments. The analysis was restricted to V-J combinations with a frequency above 0.0001, which together covered roughly 99% of the repertoires. A TCS score was defined as the ratio of F50 (clonal expansion) to E x V (chaos), with BLOSUM62-based TCRdist applied between CDR3 peptides within each V-J. Welch's t-statistics and random forest reduced roughly 500 V-J features to roughly 13, which were used in a naive Bayes classifier (R e1071). TCRdb reprocessed the public reads (quality trimming at Q25 with fastp, clone calling with MiXCR) and kept in-frame beta chains. Here each entry gathers all rows of one CDR3 protein and keeps the most common genes and DNA. The V and J calls were not made by the authors but by TCRdb's processing. The sample contains hundreds of thousands of distinct CDR3 sequences, about 15% of them found a single time. In total, the top ten clones hold around 12% of the sample.

CDR1 and CDR2 (MNHEY, SMNVEV) derive from the germline V gene (reference sequence). There are 17 amino acids in the CDR3, from cysteine to phenylalanine inclusive. CDR3 DNA is the only sequence kept; it has 51 bases, read in frame from the first base. Trimming accounts for 4 bases at V and 4 bases at J, while the number of junction bases matched to no gene is 13. This clonotype was counted only a few times. The clone's antigen remains unknown. Base qualities were left out, and no much larger clone turns up one base away. The material sequenced was blood. This clonotype originated in a woman aged 50 to 60 with Graves' ophthalmopathy. Recombination connected TRBV27 to TRBJ1-2, with 9 bases in between that match TRBD1. The DNA sequence follows: TGTGCCAGCAGTTCACTTTCCGGGACAGGGTCGGTCTATGGCTACACCTTC. It is translated as CASSSLSGTGSVYGYTF.